Following are 13 T cell receptor beta chains from one sample sequenced in a study of CD8+CD57+ T cells in acquired aplastic anemia. Profiling that covered TCR beta VDJ and CDR3 relied on genomic DNA as its template. TCRdb passed the reads through MiXCR, listing each CDR3 protein once. The sample carries around 180,000 distinct CDR3 sequences, over 40% recorded once. Patients sequenced had flow cytometry evidence of CD8+CD57+ cell expansion. The sample comprised sorted CD4+, CD8+, or CD8+CD57+ T cells (not recorded which) from PBMCs. These receptors originate from a human donor with aplastic anemia.

The chain employs TRBV7-9 and TRBJ1-1; D unclear. The germline V gene has CDR1 SEHNR and CDR2 FQNEAQ (reference sequence). This CDR3 is 11 amino acids long. Deletions cut 10 bases from V and 11 bases from J, with 17 bases between. The CDR3 nucleotides read TGTGCCATCATAAAGGGAGGAGAGGCTTTCTTT. Protein product: CAIIKGGEAFF.

To note about this clonotype: One base away lies a much larger clone, so this may be a sequencing read error. V is TRBV6-5 and J is TRBJ2-7; no definite D call. Germline V gives CDR1 MNHEY, CDR2 SVGAGI. The CDR3 contains 13 residues. V was shortened by 2 bases and J by 6 bases, with 11 bases between the two germline ends. The CDR3 spells CASSYGVVLEQYF. CDR3 nucleotides: TGTGCCAGCAGTTACGGGGTGGTCCTCGAGCAGTACTTC.

Turning to this clonotype: Mismatch with germline at one junction end may stem from a read error. This chain joins TRBV25-1 and TRBJ2-1, with a possible D match to TRBD1 (5 bases). Germline CDR1 reads MGHDK; CDR2 reads SYGVNS. This CDR3 region has 16 residues. For the CDR3, the DNA is TGTGCCACCAGTGACCGGACAAGATTCGGGCGGAATGAGCAGTTCTTC. This codes for CATSDRTRFGRNEQFF.

This clonotype has at least ten counts. The genes are TRBV11-2 and TRBJ1-6; tentatively, D is TRBD1 (5 bases). V was clipped by 4 bases and J by 7 bases, with 20 bases between them. Germline-derived CDR1 and CDR2 are SGHAT and FQNNGV. CDR3 length: 17 residues. CDR3 loop: CASSSSSGLRRNSPLHF. For the CDR3, the DNA is TGTGCCAGCAGCTCTTCCTCGGGGCTGAGGAGAAATTCACCCCTCCACTTT.

V gene TRBV25-1 combines with J gene TRBJ1-3; weak D call: TRBD1 (6 bases). V lost 5 bases and J 2 bases, leaving 13 bases between the germline ends. The CDR3 length is 15 residues. Per germline, CDR1 MGHDK and CDR2 SYGVNS. CDR3 nucleotide sequence: TGTGCCAGCAGTCCGGGAGGGGGGACTGGAAACACCATATATTTT. As protein: CASSPGGGTGNTIYF.

This clonotype occurred many times. A read error may account for a junction end that differs from germline. This sequence joins TRBV9 and TRBJ2-3; 8 positions agree with TRBD2. CDR1 SGDLS and CDR2 YYNGEE come from the germline V gene. The CDR3 consists of 14 residues. In DNA form, the CDR3 reads TGTGCCAGCAGTGTAGCGGGAAGCACAGATACGCAGTATTTT. As protein: CASSVAGSTDTQYF.

This clonotype appeared many times. The chain has TRBV10-3 and TRBJ1-1, with D possibly matching TRBD1 (5 bases). V lost 2 bases and J lost 4, with 14 bases in between. Germline assignment: CDR1 ENHRY and CDR2 SYGVKD. There are 15 residues in the CDR3. This CDR3 is CAISEARERITEAFF. In nucleotides, the CDR3 is TGTGCCATCAGTGAGGCCAGGGAACGGATCACTGAAGCTTTCTTT.

The rearrangement links TRBV19 to TRBJ2-2, with a possible D match to TRBD2 (5 bases). The CDR3 totals 15 residues. In germline, CDR1 is LNHDA, CDR2 SQIVND (reference sequence). Trimming removed 5 bases from V and 5 bases from J, with 15 bases in between. Here the CDR3 DNA reads TGTGCCAGTAGTCCCGGTGCGGGTTGGACCGGGGAGCTGTTTTTT. It codes for CASSPGAGWTGELFF.

The chain uses TRBV20-1 and TRBJ2-3, with 13 bases identical to TRBD2. The CDR3 has 15 residues. From germline, CDR1 is DFQATT and CDR2 SNEGSKA (reference sequence). Losses at the gene ends were 5 bases for V and 2 bases for J; bases not matched to a gene: 4. CDR3 nucleotide sequence: TGCAGTGCTTGGACTAGCGGGGGAAACACAGATACGCAGTATTTT. Residues: CSAWTSGGNTDTQYF.

The CDR3 DNA sequence: TGTGCCAGCGGACAGAACTTAGGGGCCCAGTACTTC. Protein: CASGQNLGAQYF. The rearrangement links TRBV2 to TRBJ2-5, with D possibly TRBD1 on 6 matching bases. Trimming removed 8 bases from V and 9 bases from J, with 16 bases in between. CDR3 size: 12 residues. Germline V gene data show CDR1 as SNHLY and CDR2 as FYNNEI.

This clonotype was found once. The chain has TRBV7-2 and TRBJ2-5; possibly TRBD1 for D (6 bases). This CDR3 region has 10 residues. Germline CDR1 SGHTA, CDR2 FQGNSA. The V end was cut by 2 bases, the J end by 11 bases, with 6 bases between. The CDR3 sequence is CASSLTGQYF. The DNA of the CDR3 is TGTGCCAGCAGCTTAACAGGGCAGTACTTC.

This clonotype was detected many times. The V gene is TRBV5-1, the J gene TRBJ1-3; no definite D call. Germline lookup yields CDR1 SGHRS and CDR2 YFSETQ. V was pared by 4 bases and J by 0 bases, with 14 bases between. This CDR3 has 16 residues. The CDR3 spells CASSPVFPSSGNTIYF. The CDR3 nucleotides read TGCGCCAGCAGCCCAGTATTTCCCTCCTCTGGAAACACCATATATTTT.

V usage is TRBV11-2 and J usage is TRBJ2-1; 9 bases are a match to TRBD2. This CDR3 contains 14 residues. The junction had 14 bases not matched to a gene; V was cut back by 6 bases and J by 14 bases. From germline, CDR1 is SGHAT and CDR2 FQNNGV. The CDR3 loop is CASRGSAGGAQEFF. DNA of the CDR3: TGTGCCAGCAGGGGGAGCGCGGGAGGGGCTCAAGAGTTCTTC.